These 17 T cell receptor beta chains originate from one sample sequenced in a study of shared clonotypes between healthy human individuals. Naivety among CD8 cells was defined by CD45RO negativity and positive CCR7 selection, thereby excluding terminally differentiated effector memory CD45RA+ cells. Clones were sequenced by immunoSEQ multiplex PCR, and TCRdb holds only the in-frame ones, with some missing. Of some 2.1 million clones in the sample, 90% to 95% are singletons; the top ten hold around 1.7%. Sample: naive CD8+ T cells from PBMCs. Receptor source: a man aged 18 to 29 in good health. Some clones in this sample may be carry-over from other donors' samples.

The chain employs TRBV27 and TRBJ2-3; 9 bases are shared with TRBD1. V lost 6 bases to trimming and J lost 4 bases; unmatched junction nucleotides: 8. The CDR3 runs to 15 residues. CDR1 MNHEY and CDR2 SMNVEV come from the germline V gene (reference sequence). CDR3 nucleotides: TGTGCCAGCAGCCAAGGACAGGGGACCTCAGATACGCAGTATTTT. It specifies CASSQGQGTSDTQYF.

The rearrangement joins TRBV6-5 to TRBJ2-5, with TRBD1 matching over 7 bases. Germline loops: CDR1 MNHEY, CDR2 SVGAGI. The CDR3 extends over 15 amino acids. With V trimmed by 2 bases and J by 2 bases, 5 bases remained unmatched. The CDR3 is CASSYLGQEQETQYF. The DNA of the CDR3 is TGTGCCAGCAGTTACCTCGGACAGGAACAAGAGACCCAGTACTTC.

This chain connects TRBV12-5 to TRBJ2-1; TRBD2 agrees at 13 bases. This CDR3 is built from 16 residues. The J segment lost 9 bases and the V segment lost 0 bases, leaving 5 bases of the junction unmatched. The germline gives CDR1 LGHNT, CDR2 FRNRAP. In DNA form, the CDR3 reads TGTGCTAGTGGTTTGGTAGGACTAGCGGGAGCAGTTGAGCAGTTCTTC. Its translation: CASGLVGLAGAVEQFF.

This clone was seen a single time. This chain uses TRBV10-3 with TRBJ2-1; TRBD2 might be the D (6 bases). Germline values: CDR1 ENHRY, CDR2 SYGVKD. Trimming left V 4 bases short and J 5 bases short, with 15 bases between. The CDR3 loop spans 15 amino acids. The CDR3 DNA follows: TGTGCCATCAGTGGTTCCGGGACTGCTGACAATGAGCAGTTCTTC. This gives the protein CAISGSGTADNEQFF.

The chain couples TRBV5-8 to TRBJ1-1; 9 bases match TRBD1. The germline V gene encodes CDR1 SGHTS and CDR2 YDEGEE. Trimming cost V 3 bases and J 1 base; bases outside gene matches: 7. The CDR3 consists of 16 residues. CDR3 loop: CASSWDREISNTEAFF. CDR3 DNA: TGTGCCAGCAGCTGGGACAGGGAAATATCGAACACTGAAGCTTTCTTT. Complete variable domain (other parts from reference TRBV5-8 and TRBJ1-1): EAGVTQSPTHLIKTRGQQATLRCSPISGHTSVYWYQQALGLGLQFLLWYDEGEERNRGNFPPRFSGRQFPNYSSELNVNALELEDSALYLCASSWDREISNTEAFFGQGTRLTVV.

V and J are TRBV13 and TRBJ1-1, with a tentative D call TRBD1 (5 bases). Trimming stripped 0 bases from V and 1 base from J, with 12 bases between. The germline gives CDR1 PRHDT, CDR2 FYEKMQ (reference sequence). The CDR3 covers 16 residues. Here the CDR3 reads CASSLGSMGPNTEAFF. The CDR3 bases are TGTGCCAGCAGCTTAGGAAGTATGGGGCCGAACACTGAAGCTTTCTTT.

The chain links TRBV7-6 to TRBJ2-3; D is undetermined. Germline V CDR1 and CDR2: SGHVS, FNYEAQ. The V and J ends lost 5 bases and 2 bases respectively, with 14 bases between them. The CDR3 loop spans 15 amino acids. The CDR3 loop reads CASSALSRVTDTQYF. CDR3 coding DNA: TGTGCCAGCAGCGCTCTTTCAAGGGTCACAGATACGCAGTATTTT.

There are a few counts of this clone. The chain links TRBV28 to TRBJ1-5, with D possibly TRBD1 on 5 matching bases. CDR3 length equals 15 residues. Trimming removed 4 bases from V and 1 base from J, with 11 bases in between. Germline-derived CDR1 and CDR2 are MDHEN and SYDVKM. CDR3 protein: CASSWTGASNQPQHF. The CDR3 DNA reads TGTGCCAGCAGTTGGACCGGGGCAAGCAATCAGCCCCAGCATTTT. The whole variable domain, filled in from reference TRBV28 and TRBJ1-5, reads DVKVTQSSRYLVKRTGEKVFLECVQDMDHENMFWYRQDPGLGLRLIYFSYDVKMKEKGDIPEGYSVSREKKERFSLILESASTNQTSMYLCASSWTGASNQPQHFGDGTRLSIL.

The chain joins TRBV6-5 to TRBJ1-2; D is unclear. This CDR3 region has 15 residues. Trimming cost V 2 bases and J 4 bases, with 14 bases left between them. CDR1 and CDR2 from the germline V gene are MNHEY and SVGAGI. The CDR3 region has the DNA TGTGCCAGCAGTTACCCCCCAAGGGTGGCCTATGGCTACACCTTC. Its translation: CASSYPPRVAYGYTF.

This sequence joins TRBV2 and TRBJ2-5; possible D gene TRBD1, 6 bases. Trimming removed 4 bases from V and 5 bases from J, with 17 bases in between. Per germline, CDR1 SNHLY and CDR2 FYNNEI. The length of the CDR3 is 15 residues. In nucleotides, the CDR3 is TGTGCCAGCAGTGGAGGGTACAGGGTAGCGGAGACCCAGTACTTC. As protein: CASSGGYRVAETQYF.

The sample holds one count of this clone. CDR3 region: CASSLIGSGLYNEQFF. As DNA, the CDR3 is TGTGCCAGCAGCTTAATAGGTAGCGGGCTTTACAATGAGCAGTTCTTC. The chain combines TRBV7-3 with TRBJ2-1; 7 bases line up with TRBD2. With V trimmed by 1 base and J by 4 bases, 7 bases remained unmatched. In germline, CDR1 is SGHTA, CDR2 FQGTGA. The CDR3 loop spans 16 amino acids.

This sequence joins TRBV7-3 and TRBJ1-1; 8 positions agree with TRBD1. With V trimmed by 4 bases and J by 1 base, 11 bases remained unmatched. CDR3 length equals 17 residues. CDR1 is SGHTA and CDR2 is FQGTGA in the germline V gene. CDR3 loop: CASSSWADRGTNTEAFF. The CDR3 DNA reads TGTGCCAGCAGCTCCTGGGCCGACAGGGGAACGAACACTGAAGCTTTCTTT. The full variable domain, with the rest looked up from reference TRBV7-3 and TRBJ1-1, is GAGVSQTPSNKVTEKGKYVELRCDPISGHTALYWYRQSLGQGPEFLIYFQGTGAADDSGLPNDRFFAVRPEGSVSTLKIQRTERGDSAVYLCASSSWADRGTNTEAFFGQGTRLTVV.

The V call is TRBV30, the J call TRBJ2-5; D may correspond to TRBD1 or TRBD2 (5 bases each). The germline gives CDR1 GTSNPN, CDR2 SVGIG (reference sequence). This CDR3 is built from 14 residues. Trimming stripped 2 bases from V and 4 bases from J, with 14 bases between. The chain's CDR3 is CAWSPGTPRETQYF. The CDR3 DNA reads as TGTGCCTGGAGTCCAGGGACCCCCAGAGAGACCCAGTACTTC. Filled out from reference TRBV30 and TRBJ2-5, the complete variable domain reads SQTIHQWPATLVQPVGSPLSLECTVEGTSNPNLYWYRQAAGRGLQLLFYSVGIGQISSEVPQNLSASRPQDRQFILSSKKLLLSDSGFYLCAWSPGTPRETQYFGPGTRLLVL.

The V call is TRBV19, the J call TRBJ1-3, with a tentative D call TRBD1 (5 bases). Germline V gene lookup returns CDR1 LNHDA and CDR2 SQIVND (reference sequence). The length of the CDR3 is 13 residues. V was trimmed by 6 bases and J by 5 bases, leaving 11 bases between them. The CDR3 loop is CASRDAGRNTIYF. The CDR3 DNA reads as TGTGCCAGTAGGGACGCGGGACGAAACACCATATATTTT.

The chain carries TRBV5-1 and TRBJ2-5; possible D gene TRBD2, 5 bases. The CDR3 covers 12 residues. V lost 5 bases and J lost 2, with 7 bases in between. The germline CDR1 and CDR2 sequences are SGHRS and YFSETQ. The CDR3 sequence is CASRDFQETQYF. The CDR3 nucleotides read TGCGCCAGCAGGGACTTTCAAGAGACCCAGTACTTC.

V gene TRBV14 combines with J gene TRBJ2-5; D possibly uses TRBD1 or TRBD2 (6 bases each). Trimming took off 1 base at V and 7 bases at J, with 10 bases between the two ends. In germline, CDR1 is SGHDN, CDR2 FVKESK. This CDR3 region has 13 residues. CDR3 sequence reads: CASSQVRGGTQYF. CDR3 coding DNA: TGTGCCAGCAGCCAAGTCAGGGGAGGGACCCAGTACTTC.

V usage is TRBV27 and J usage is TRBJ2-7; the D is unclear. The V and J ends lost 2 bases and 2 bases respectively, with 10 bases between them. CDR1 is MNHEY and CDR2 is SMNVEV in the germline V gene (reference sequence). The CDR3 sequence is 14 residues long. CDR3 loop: CASSLGHTAYEQYF. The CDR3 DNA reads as TGTGCCAGCAGTTTAGGGCATACTGCCTACGAGCAGTACTTC.